The 29 T cell receptor beta chains below come from one sample, sequenced in a study of identical twins. MiXCR was run by TCRdb on the 5' RACE reads, yielding one entry per CDR3 protein. Among approximately 190,000 distinct CDR3 sequences, about a sixth were seen once, and the ten largest hold 40%. These data were likewise used in another study, on T cells expressing NK-cell markers.

The specimen sequenced was CD8+ T cells sorted from blood. Receptors originate from a woman aged 18-29 years in good health.

This clonotype was seen a few times. The chain recombines TRBV4-2 with TRBJ2-3, with 8 bases lining up with TRBD2. After removal of 0 bases from V and 4 bases from J, the junction contained 6 bases not matched to a gene. CDR1 and CDR2 (germline): LGHNA, YNFKEQ. This CDR3 contains 16 residues. CDR3 protein: CASSQESGGLSDTQYF. CDR3 coding DNA: TGTGCCAGCAGCCAAGAGAGCGGGGGTTTATCAGATACGCAGTATTTT.

This clonotype was seen a handful of times. V is TRBV7-8 and J is TRBJ1-5; TRBD1 is a possible D gene (5 bases). Trimming took 3 bases from V and 2 from J, leaving 11 bases between them. CDR1 SGHVS and CDR2 FQNEAQ come from the germline V gene. There are 15 residues in the CDR3. CDR3 amino acids: CASSFGAGGNQPQHF. The CDR3 DNA reads as TGTGCCAGCAGCTTCGGGGCAGGCGGCAATCAGCCCCAGCATTTT. Full variable domain (missing parts from reference TRBV7-8 and TRBJ1-5): GAGVSQSPRYKVAKRGQDVALRCDPISGHVSLFWYQQALGQGPEFLTYFQNEAQLDKSGLPSDRFFAERPEGSVSTLKIQRTQQEDSAVYLCASSFGAGGNQPQHFGDGTRLSIL.

This clonotype was seen more than once but under ten times. This chain links TRBV28 with TRBJ2-3, with 12 bases fitting TRBD2. The germline gives CDR1 MDHEN, CDR2 SYDVKM. The ends lost 7 bases at V and 4 bases at J; junction bases unmatched: 6. This CDR3 region has 15 residues. The CDR3 coding sequence is TGTGCCAGCAAAAGGGGACTAGCGGGTGCAGATACGCAGTATTTT. Translating gives CASKRGLAGADTQYF. Supplemented by reference TRBV28 and TRBJ2-3, the full variable domain reads DVKVTQSSRYLVKRTGEKVFLECVQDMDHENMFWYRQDPGLGLRLIYFSYDVKMKEKGDIPEGYSVSREKKERFSLILESASTNQTSMYLCASKRGLAGADTQYFGPGTRLTVL.

This clonotype was seen more than once but under ten times. This chain connects TRBV15 to TRBJ1-6; no definite D call. The CDR3 runs 16 residues. Germline CDR1 LNHNV, CDR2 YYDKDF (reference sequence). Trimming removed 0 bases from V and 9 bases from J, with 15 bases in between. The CDR3 DNA is TGTGCCACCAGCAGAGATCAAGAGGGCGATAGTTCACCCCTCCACTTT. Amino acid sequence: CATSRDQEGDSSPLHF.

V is TRBV19 and J is TRBJ2-7; D is unclear. V lost 5 bases and J 2 bases, leaving 16 bases between the germline ends. Germline V lookup: CDR1 LNHDA, CDR2 SQIVND (reference sequence). The CDR3 is made up of 15 amino acids. The CDR3 nucleotides read TGTGCCAGTAGTCCCCCCATCGGAACAACCTACGAGCAGTACTTC. Residues: CASSPPIGTTYEQYF. The entire variable domain, with the rest obtained from reference TRBV19 and TRBJ2-7, is as follows: DGGITQSPKYLFRKEGQNVTLSCEQNLNHDAMYWYRQDPGQGLRLIYYSQIVNDFQKGDIAEGYSVSREKKESFPLTVTSAQKNPTAFYLCASSPPIGTTYEQYFGPGTRLTVT.

This clonotype was counted between two and nine times. The chain has TRBV5-5 and TRBJ2-5, with D uncertain. The CDR3 loop spans 13 amino acids. The germline gives CDR1 SGHKS, CDR2 YYEKEE (reference sequence). Trimming removed 4 bases at V and 3 bases at J, with 10 bases between. The CDR3 DNA reads TGTGCCAGCAGCGAGTTTAGGGAAGAGACCCAGTACTTC. Translating it yields CASSEFREETQYF.

This chain joins TRBV7-9 and TRBJ1-2; the D is unclear. The CDR3 sequence is 12 residues long. Germline loops: CDR1 SEHNR, CDR2 FQNEAQ (reference sequence). The ends were cut back, 5 bases at V and 8 bases at J, with 12 bases in the middle. The CDR3 loop is CASSPGGRGYTF. Here the CDR3 DNA reads TGTGCCAGCAGCCCGGGTGGTAGGGGCTACACCTTC.

There are a few counts of this clonotype. The rearrangement links TRBV15 to TRBJ2-3; the match to TRBD2 covers 16 bases. Germline values: CDR1 LNHNV, CDR2 YYDKDF (reference sequence). This CDR3 region has 19 residues. V trimming: 3 bases; J trimming: 2 bases; junction bases outside the gene matches: 8. This CDR3 reads CATSRGLAGGPWVTDTQYF. As DNA, the CDR3 is TGTGCCACCAGCAGGGGACTAGCGGGAGGGCCTTGGGTCACAGATACGCAGTATTTT.

This clonotype showed up many times. The rearrangement uses TRBV20-1 and TRBJ1-1; D might be TRBD1 (6 bases). The V gene's germline CDR1 is DFQATT and CDR2 SNEGSKA (reference sequence). V shed 0 bases and J shed 10 bases, with 21 bases lying between them. The length of the CDR3 is 15 residues. The CDR3 bases are TGCAGTGCTAGAGATATCGCAGGGGAGGCGATAAGAGCTTTCTTT. It is translated as CSARDIAGEAIRAFF.

A few counts support this clonotype. CDR3 sequence (DNA): TGTGCCAGCAGCTCCCGACTATACCAAGAGACCCAGTACTTC. Translation: CASSSRLYQETQYF. The chain couples TRBV5-8 to TRBJ2-5; a possible D gene is TRBD2 (5 bases). Germline V CDR1 and CDR2: SGHTS, YDEGEE. The CDR3 totals 14 residues. The V and J ends lost 3 bases and 0 bases respectively, with 9 bases between them.

The rearrangement links TRBV12-3 or TRBV12-4 to TRBJ2-7; no clear D. This CDR3 has 12 amino acids. V lost 1 base and J lost 4, with 5 bases in between. Here the CDR3 DNA reads TGTGCCAGCAGTTTAGAACTATACGAGCAGTACTTC. This gives the protein CASSLELYEQYF.

Only a few counts were recorded for this clonotype. This chain joins TRBV15 and TRBJ2-2; TRBD2 might be the D (5 bases). The CDR3 runs 19 residues. Looked up from germline, CDR1 is LNHNV and CDR2 is YYDKDF (reference sequence). Between the trimmed V and J ends, which lost 3 bases and 2 bases, there was a span of 22 bases. The CDR3 sequence: CATSSPRGSETVNTGELFF. DNA for the CDR3: TGTGCCACCAGCAGCCCCCGGGGTAGCGAGACCGTTAACACCGGGGAGCTGTTTTTT.

The genes are TRBV7-9 and TRBJ1-2; perhaps TRBD1 as D (5 bases). Trimming cost V 4 bases and J 1 base, with 13 bases left between them. Per germline, CDR1 SEHNR and CDR2 FQNEAQ (reference sequence). There are 15 residues in the CDR3. This chain's CDR3 is CASSSSVGGNYGYTF. The DNA for the CDR3 is TGTGCCAGCAGCTCTAGCGTTGGGGGTAACTATGGCTACACCTTC.

Only a few counts were recorded for this clonotype. The chain joins TRBV29-1 to TRBJ2-7; a possible D gene is TRBD2 (5 bases). The CDR3 spans 13 residues. The V gene lost 7 bases and the J gene lost 2 bases, with 15 bases spanning the gap. In germline, CDR1 is SQVTM, CDR2 ANQGSEA. CDR3 protein: CSATSGTAYEQYF. The CDR3 DNA reads TGCAGCGCTACGTCGGGAACGGCCTACGAGCAGTACTTC.

This clonotype was found a few times. V and J are TRBV9 and TRBJ2-7; TRBD1 matches at 8 bases. This CDR3 comprises 15 residues. Germline V gene lookup returns CDR1 SGDLS and CDR2 YYNGEE. Unmatched junction bases numbered 8, after V lost 1 base and J lost 5 bases. For the CDR3, the DNA is TGTGCCAGCAGCGTACAGGACAGGGTGAGGGACGAGCAGTACTTC. Protein sequence: CASSVQDRVRDEQYF.

The chain combines TRBV2 with TRBJ2-2, with D possibly being TRBD2 (6 bases). The germline V and J ends were trimmed by 6 bases and 4 bases, with 24 bases remaining between them. Germline V gives CDR1 SNHLY, CDR2 FYNNEI. This CDR3 has 18 residues. The CDR3 DNA sequence: TGTGCCAGCAGGGGGGGACCCGTAGGACGGACGTCCACCGGGGAGCTGTTTTTT. Translated, it gives CASRGGPVGRTSTGELFF.

V gene TRBV7-9 combines with J gene TRBJ2-3, with TRBD2 identical over 7 bases. Trimming removed 6 bases from V and 2 bases from J; junction bases left unmatched: 11. CDR3 length equals 16 residues. CDR1 and CDR2 (germline): SEHNR, FQNEAQ (reference sequence). CDR3: CASSSASGAHTDTQYF. CDR3 bases: TGTGCCAGCAGTTCCGCCAGCGGGGCCCACACAGATACGCAGTATTTT. The variable domain in full, completed from reference TRBV7-9 and TRBJ2-3, reads DTGVSQNPRHKITKRGQNVTFRCDPISEHNRLYWYRQTLGQGPEFLTYFQNEAQLEKSRLLSDRFSAERPKGSFSTLEIQRTEQGDSAMYLCASSSASGAHTDTQYFGPGTRLTVL.

This clonotype was seen only a few times. The rearrangement joins TRBV9 to TRBJ2-1; TRBD2 aligns across 10 bases. Germline V gives CDR1 SGDLS, CDR2 YYNGEE. This CDR3 has 16 amino acids. The J segment lost 5 bases and the V segment lost 3 bases, leaving 8 bases of the junction unmatched. CDR3 sequence reads: CASSAPAGGPNNEQFF. As DNA, the CDR3 is TGTGCCAGCAGCGCCCCAGCGGGGGGGCCCAACAATGAGCAGTTCTTC. Full variable domain (missing parts from reference TRBV9 and TRBJ2-1): DSGVTQTPKHLITATGQRVTLRCSPRSGDLSVYWYQQSLDQGLQFLIQYYNGEERAKGNILERFSAQQFPDLHSELNLSSLELGDSALYFCASSAPAGGPNNEQFFGPGTRLTVL.

The CDR3 is CASSPGDPRGELFF. CDR3 coding DNA: TGTGCCAGCAGTCCAGGAGACCCACGTGGGGAGCTGTTTTTT. The chain links TRBV7-9 to TRBJ2-2; D call uncertain. Germline lookup yields CDR1 SEHNR and CDR2 FQNEAQ (reference sequence). The V gene lost 6 bases and the J gene lost 8 bases, with 16 bases spanning the gap. The CDR3 totals 14 residues.

J is TRBJ1-1 and V is TRBV2, with a weak D call TRBD1 (5 bases). The CDR3 has 14 residues. The V and J ends lost 4 bases and 5 bases respectively, with 14 bases between them. In germline, CDR1 is SNHLY, CDR2 FYNNEI. The CDR3 sequence is CASSVDKGLTEAFF. CDR3 bases: TGTGCCAGCAGTGTGGACAAGGGGCTTACTGAAGCTTTCTTT.

The chain recombines TRBV12-3 or TRBV12-4 with TRBJ1-2; D is possibly TRBD1 (6 bases). Deletions cut 5 bases from V and 8 bases from J, with 9 bases between. The CDR3 is 11 residues long. The DNA of the CDR3 is TGTGCCAGCAGTCCAGGGGCGGGCTACACCTTC. Its translation is CASSPGAGYTF.

This chain connects TRBV9 to TRBJ2-3; 14 positions agree with TRBD2. J was trimmed by 4 bases and V by 0 bases; bases with no gene match: 7. The CDR3 loop spans 18 amino acids. The germline CDR1 and CDR2 sequences are SGDLS and YYNGEE. This CDR3 reads CASSVAGTSGGGSDTQYF. CDR3 sequence (DNA): TGTGCCAGCAGCGTAGCCGGGACTAGCGGGGGAGGGTCAGATACGCAGTATTTT.

This chain's CDR3 is CASSVAGAGSPYEQYF. The CDR3 DNA reads TGTGCCAGCAGCGTAGCTGGAGCGGGGTCACCCTACGAGCAGTACTTC. The chain has TRBV9 and TRBJ2-7; TRBD2 agrees at 7 bases. V was pared by 0 bases and J by 2 bases, with 8 bases of the junction left unmatched. Germline CDR1 is SGDLS and CDR2 is YYNGEE. The CDR3 runs 16 residues.

The chain links TRBV12-3 or TRBV12-4 to TRBJ1-4; D not resolved. Trimming shortened V by 6 bases and J by 4 bases, and 24 bases separated the two germline ends. This CDR3 has 18 residues. CDR3 protein: CASSLSVSSAGFNEKLFF. CDR3 DNA sequence: TGTGCCAGCAGCCTTAGCGTCTCTAGCGCTGGGTTTAATGAAAAACTGTTTTTT.

This clonotype was recorded a few times. This chain links TRBV9 with TRBJ2-1, with a weak D call TRBD2 (6 bases). V lost 4 bases to trimming and J lost 9 bases, with 17 bases between them. The germline gives CDR1 SGDLS, CDR2 YYNGEE. The CDR3 consists of 14 residues. Here the CDR3 DNA reads TGTGCCAGCAGCCCCGCGGTGGGAGGTAGTGAGCAGTTCTTC. Its protein is CASSPAVGGSEQFF. The variable domain in full, with the rest retrieved from reference TRBV9 and TRBJ2-1, is DSGVTQTPKHLITATGQRVTLRCSPRSGDLSVYWYQQSLDQGLQFLIQYYNGEERAKGNILERFSAQQFPDLHSELNLSSLELGDSALYFCASSPAVGGSEQFFGPGTRLTVL.

Comment on this clonotype: Sequence at one end of the junction differs from germline and may be a read error. The chain employs TRBV20-1 and TRBJ2-1; D assignment may be TRBD1 or TRBD2 (5 bases each). The CDR3 is made up of 17 amino acids. CDR1 and CDR2 from the germline V gene are DFQATT and SNEGSKA (reference sequence). DNA of the CDR3: TGCTGTGCTAGAGAAATGGGACGGGCTCTCTCCTACAATGAGCAGTTCTTC. Protein sequence: CCAREMGRALSYNEQFF.

The sample holds a few counts of this clonotype. This chain connects TRBV5-1 to TRBJ2-7; D could derive from TRBD1 or TRBD2 (5 bases each). The CDR3 runs 16 residues. Looked up from germline, CDR1 is SGHRS and CDR2 is YFSETQ. Trimming left V 4 bases short and J 4 bases short, with 21 bases between. CDR3 region: CASSPWETASRYEQYF. The CDR3 nucleotides read TGCGCCAGCAGCCCGTGGGAGACAGCCAGCCGATACGAGCAGTACTTC.

This clonotype has just a few counts. The rearrangement links TRBV11-2 to TRBJ2-1; TRBD2 aligns across 11 bases. The trim removed 7 bases at V and 9 bases at J, leaving 11 bases unmatched. This CDR3 has 15 residues. From germline, CDR1 is SGHAT and CDR2 FQNNGV. CDR3 sequence: CASKTIAGGPFEQFF. Here the CDR3 DNA reads TGTGCCAGCAAAACCATAGCGGGAGGGCCTTTTGAGCAGTTCTTC.

The genes are TRBV6-2 or TRBV6-3 and TRBJ2-1; 7 nucleotides match TRBD1. Germline V gene sequence: CDR1 MNHEY, CDR2 SVGEGT. The CDR3 runs 18 residues. Trimming at V came to 0 bases and at J to 0 bases, leaving 8 bases not matched to a gene. The CDR3 nucleotides read TGTGCCAGCAGTTACTCTCTACAGGGGAGTAGCTCCTACAATGAGCAGTTCTTC. Its protein product is CASSYSLQGSSSYNEQFF.